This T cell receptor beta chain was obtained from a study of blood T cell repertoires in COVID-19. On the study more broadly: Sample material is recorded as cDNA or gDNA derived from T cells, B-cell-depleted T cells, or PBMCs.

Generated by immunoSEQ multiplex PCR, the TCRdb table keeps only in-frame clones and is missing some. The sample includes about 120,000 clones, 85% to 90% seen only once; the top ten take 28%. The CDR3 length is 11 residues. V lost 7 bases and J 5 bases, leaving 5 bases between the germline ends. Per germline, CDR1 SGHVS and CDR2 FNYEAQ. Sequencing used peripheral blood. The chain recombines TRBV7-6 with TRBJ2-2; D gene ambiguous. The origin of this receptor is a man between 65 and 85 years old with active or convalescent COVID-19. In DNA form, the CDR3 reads TGTGCCAGCATCAGAACCGGGGAGCTGTTTTTT. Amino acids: CASIRTGELFF.